Listed below are T cell receptor beta chains from one sample, sequenced in a study of blood T cell repertoires in COVID-19. The table came from immunoSEQ multiplex PCR; TCRdb's copy has only in-frame clones and leaves some out. This repertoire shows about 110,000 clones, around 81% found once; its top ten account for 37%. Sequenced sample: peripheral blood. The receptors were gathered from an elderly man with acute or convalescent COVID-19. CDR3s include the opening cysteine and the closing phenylalanine or tryptophan. A D gene is named only where the DNA matches it firmly. The size field is filled for only some rows; it gives once, few, many or a size class.

d_call: NA; clone_size: few; v_call: TRBV20-1; cdr3_length: 11; j_call: TRBJ2-7; cdr3_nt: TGCAGTGCCAGGAACTCCTACGAGCAGTACTTC; cdr3_aa: CSARNSYEQYF
d_call: NA; clone_size: few; v_call: TRBV18; cdr3_length: 16; j_call: TRBJ1-5; cdr3_nt: TGTGCCAGCTCACAGACTCGGGTCCAAGGGAGTCAGCCCCAGCATTTT; cdr3_aa: CASSQTRVQGSQPQHF
d_call: TRBD1; clone_size: NA; v_call: TRBV19; cdr3_length: 16; j_call: TRBJ1-1; cdr3_nt: TGTGCCAGTAGTATACGCGGACAGGGGTCGAACACTGAAGCTTTCTTT; cdr3_aa: CASSIRGQGSNTEAFF
d_call: NA; clone_size: few; v_call: TRBV3-1/TRBV3-2; cdr3_length: 14; j_call: TRBJ2-3; cdr3_nt: TGTGCCAGCAGCCAAGCTAAAACTACAGATACGCAGTATTTT; cdr3_aa: CASSQAKTTDTQYF
d_call: NA; clone_size: NA; v_call: TRBV20-1; cdr3_length: 11; j_call: TRBJ2-3; cdr3_nt: TGCAGTGCGCCCACAGGAGATACGCAGTATTTT; cdr3_aa: CSAPTGDTQYF
d_call: NA; clone_size: NA; v_call: TRBV19; cdr3_length: 14; j_call: TRBJ1-5; cdr3_nt: TGTGCCAGTAGTATGTGGCAGGGCCGACGATCCCAGCATTTT; cdr3_aa: CASSMWQGRRSQHF
d_call: TRBD1; clone_size: once; v_call: TRBV18; cdr3_length: 16; j_call: TRBJ1-1; cdr3_nt: TGTGCCAGCTCAAAGAAGGGACAGGGAATTGGAACTGAAGCTTTCTTT; cdr3_aa: CASSKKGQGIGTEAFF
d_call: TRBD1; clone_size: NA; v_call: TRBV6-2/TRBV6-3; cdr3_length: 15; j_call: TRBJ1-6; cdr3_nt: TGTGCCAGCAGTTACACCAGACAGGGGAATTCACCCCTCCACTTT; cdr3_aa: CASSYTRQGNSPLHF
d_call: TRBD2; clone_size: NA; v_call: TRBV18; cdr3_length: 15; j_call: TRBJ2-2; cdr3_nt: TGTGCCAGCTCACCACGGGCTAGCGGGACCGGGGAGCTGTTTTTT; cdr3_aa: CASSPRASGTGELFF
d_call: TRBD2; clone_size: NA; v_call: TRBV27; cdr3_length: 12; j_call: TRBJ2-3; cdr3_nt: TGTGCCAGCAGCAAATGGGGGGGGACGCAGTATTTT; cdr3_aa: CASSKWGGTQYF
d_call: TRBD2; clone_size: NA; v_call: TRBV29-1; cdr3_length: 14; j_call: TRBJ2-1; cdr3_nt: TGCAGCGTTAAAGAACTAGCGCTTTACAATGAGCAGTTCTTC; cdr3_aa: CSVKELALYNEQFF
d_call: TRBD1; clone_size: few; v_call: TRBV7-6; cdr3_length: 13; j_call: TRBJ1-5; cdr3_nt: TGTGCCAGCAGCGTAGGACAGGGGAAGCCCCAGCATTTT; cdr3_aa: CASSVGQGKPQHF
d_call: NA; clone_size: once; v_call: TRBV21-1; cdr3_length: 18; j_call: TRBJ1-2; cdr3_nt: TGTGCCAGCAGCCCTCCTGAGGACAGGGATCGGGAGGACTATGGCTACACCTTC; cdr3_aa: CASSPPEDRDREDYGYTF
d_call: TRBD2; clone_size: few; v_call: TRBV27; cdr3_length: 17; j_call: TRBJ2-3; cdr3_nt: TGTGCCAGCAGTTTATTCCCCCCTAGCGGGAGGGGGGATACGCAGTATTTT; cdr3_aa: CASSLFPPSGRGDTQYF
d_call: NA; clone_size: NA; v_call: TRBV30; cdr3_length: 15; j_call: TRBJ1-4; cdr3_nt: TGTGCCTGGAGTTACAGGGCTGGTGGTGGTTTAAAACTGTTTTTT; cdr3_aa: CAWSYRAGGGLKLFF
d_call: NA; clone_size: NA; v_call: TRBV5-1; cdr3_length: 13; j_call: TRBJ2-5; cdr3_nt: TGCGCCAGCAGCTTGGCAGGGATGGAGACCCAGTACTTC; cdr3_aa: CASSLAGMETQYF
d_call: TRBD1; clone_size: NA; v_call: TRBV28; cdr3_length: 16; j_call: TRBJ2-7; cdr3_nt: TGTGCCAGCAGTTTAATCGAGGGACAGGCCTTCTACGAGCAGTACTTC; cdr3_aa: CASSLIEGQAFYEQYF
d_call: TRBD2; clone_size: NA; v_call: TRBV18; cdr3_length: 16; j_call: TRBJ2-1; cdr3_nt: TGTGCCAGCTCCCGGGGGGTAGCGGGAGGCGACGATGAGCAGTTCTTC; cdr3_aa: CASSRGVAGGDDEQFF
d_call: NA; clone_size: NA; v_call: TRBV5-1; cdr3_length: 17; j_call: TRBJ1-6; cdr3_nt: TGCGCCAGCAGCTTGGCAGGCCCGAGCTCCTATAATTCACCCCTCCACTTT; cdr3_aa: CASSLAGPSSYNSPLHF
d_call: TRBD2; clone_size: NA; v_call: TRBV29-1; cdr3_length: 13; j_call: TRBJ2-1; cdr3_nt: TGCAGCGCAATAGCGGGAGGCCACAATGAGCAGTTCTTC; cdr3_aa: CSAIAGGHNEQFF
d_call: NA; clone_size: few; v_call: TRBV25-1; cdr3_length: 17; j_call: TRBJ1-6; cdr3_nt: TGTGCCAGCAGTGGAAGGACAACGAGCTCCTATAATTCACCCCTCCACTTT; cdr3_aa: CASSGRTTSSYNSPLHF
d_call: TRBD1; clone_size: NA; v_call: TRBV6-1; cdr3_length: 16; j_call: TRBJ2-7; cdr3_nt: TGTGCCAGCAGTGAAGGGACAGGTCGGGGCCCATACGAGCAGTACTTC; cdr3_aa: CASSEGTGRGPYEQYF
d_call: TRBD2; clone_size: NA; v_call: TRBV9; cdr3_length: 15; j_call: TRBJ2-1; cdr3_nt: TGTGCCAGCAGCCCCACCGGGACTAGCGGTAATGAGCAGTTCTTC; cdr3_aa: CASSPTGTSGNEQFF
d_call: TRBD1; clone_size: NA; v_call: TRBV15; cdr3_length: 16; j_call: TRBJ1-6; cdr3_nt: TGTGCCACCAGCAGAGTAACAGGGGTCTATAATTCACCCCTCCACTTT; cdr3_aa: CATSRVTGVYNSPLHF
d_call: TRBD1; clone_size: NA; v_call: TRBV6-2/TRBV6-3; cdr3_length: 18; j_call: TRBJ1-5; cdr3_nt: TGTGCCAGCAGTTACTCGAGGGACAGGGGTATTGGCAATCAGCCCCAGCATTTT; cdr3_aa: CASSYSRDRGIGNQPQHF
d_call: TRBD1; clone_size: NA; v_call: TRBV6-5; cdr3_length: 14; j_call: TRBJ2-3; cdr3_nt: TGTGCCAGCAGTAGGGACAGGTCCACAGATACGCAGTATTTT; cdr3_aa: CASSRDRSTDTQYF
d_call: NA; clone_size: NA; v_call: TRBV20-1; cdr3_length: 13; j_call: TRBJ1-2; cdr3_nt: TGCAGTGCTAGTGAGGAGCGGAACTATGGCTACACCTTC; cdr3_aa: CSASEERNYGYTF
d_call: TRBD2; clone_size: NA; v_call: TRBV27; cdr3_length: 13; j_call: TRBJ2-7; cdr3_nt: TGTGCCAGCGGGGAAGCGGGGGACTACGAGCAGTACTTC; cdr3_aa: CASGEAGDYEQYF
d_call: TRBD1; clone_size: NA; v_call: TRBV4-1; cdr3_length: 13; j_call: TRBJ1-2; cdr3_nt: TGCGCCAGCAGCCAAGGGGGACAGGGCGGCTACACCTTC; cdr3_aa: CASSQGGQGGYTF
d_call: NA; clone_size: NA; v_call: TRBV7-2; cdr3_length: 15; j_call: TRBJ2-3; cdr3_nt: TGTGCCAGCAGCTTAACTCGTCAATACACAGATACGCAGTATTTT; cdr3_aa: CASSLTRQYTDTQYF
d_call: TRBD1; clone_size: once; v_call: TRBV13; cdr3_length: 16; j_call: TRBJ1-5; cdr3_nt: TGTGCCAGCAGCCGAAAAGGACAGGGTGGCAATCAGCCCCAGCATTTT; cdr3_aa: CASSRKGQGGNQPQHF
d_call: NA; clone_size: NA; v_call: TRBV28; cdr3_length: 15; j_call: TRBJ1-5; cdr3_nt: TGTGCCAGCACCGTAGGACAAAGAGGCAATCAGCCCCAGCATTTT; cdr3_aa: CASTVGQRGNQPQHF
d_call: TRBD1; clone_size: NA; v_call: TRBV5-4; cdr3_length: 14; j_call: TRBJ2-7; cdr3_nt: TGTGCCAGCAGCCGGGGACAGGGCATCGACGAGCAGTACTTC; cdr3_aa: CASSRGQGIDEQYF
d_call: TRBD1; clone_size: NA; v_call: TRBV14; cdr3_length: 15; j_call: TRBJ2-5; cdr3_nt: TGTGCCAGCAGCCAGAGGACAGGGTATAGGGAGACCCAGTACTTC; cdr3_aa: CASSQRTGYRETQYF
d_call: TRBD1; clone_size: NA; v_call: TRBV24-1; cdr3_length: 15; j_call: TRBJ2-5; cdr3_nt: TGTGCCACCAGTGATCCGGGACAGTCCCAAGAGACCCAGTACTTC; cdr3_aa: CATSDPGQSQETQYF
d_call: TRBD1; clone_size: NA; v_call: TRBV14; cdr3_length: 15; j_call: TRBJ2-3; cdr3_nt: TGTGCCAGCAGCCGAGACAGGGGGCGGACAGATACGCAGTATTTT; cdr3_aa: CASSRDRGRTDTQYF
d_call: NA; clone_size: NA; v_call: TRBV7-9; cdr3_length: 12; j_call: TRBJ2-3; cdr3_nt: TGTGCCAGCAGCTTATCGACAGATACGCAGTATTTT; cdr3_aa: CASSLSTDTQYF
d_call: TRBD2; clone_size: NA; v_call: TRBV9; cdr3_length: 14; j_call: TRBJ2-1; cdr3_nt: TGTGCCAGCAGCCCACAGACTAGCGGGAGTGAGCAGTTCTTC; cdr3_aa: CASSPQTSGSEQFF
d_call: TRBD1; clone_size: NA; v_call: TRBV7-8; cdr3_length: 16; j_call: TRBJ1-3; cdr3_nt: TGTGCCAGCAGCTCCCGACAGGGCTACTCTGGAAACACCATATATTTT; cdr3_aa: CASSSRQGYSGNTIYF
d_call: NA; clone_size: NA; v_call: TRBV7-9; cdr3_length: 15; j_call: TRBJ1-3; cdr3_nt: TGTGCCAGCAGCTTAGTTGAGGTTTCCGGAAACACCATATATTTT; cdr3_aa: CASSLVEVSGNTIYF
d_call: NA; clone_size: NA; v_call: TRBV7-8; cdr3_length: 14; j_call: TRBJ1-6; cdr3_nt: TGTGCCAGCAGCCTGGACAGAAACAGCTCACCCCTCCACTTT; cdr3_aa: CASSLDRNSSPLHF
d_call: TRBD2; clone_size: NA; v_call: TRBV7-2; cdr3_length: 14; j_call: TRBJ2-3; cdr3_nt: TGTGCCAGCAGTCCGACTAGCGGAACAGATACGCAGTATTTT; cdr3_aa: CASSPTSGTDTQYF